The 18 T cell receptor beta chains below all came from one sample that was sequenced in a study of cytomegalovirus exposure and HLA in healthy donors. The PCR contained 60 Vbeta and 13 Jbeta primers. Clones were read by immunoSEQ multiplex PCR, and TCRdb kept only the in-frame ones, dropping some. The sample records over 130,000 clones, about three fifths being singletons. Material: PBMCs. The receptors here all came from a woman aged 60-75 years in good health and CMV-seropositive.

J is TRBJ2-7 and V is TRBV5-1; perhaps TRBD2 as D (6 bases). Germline CDR1 reads SGHRS; CDR2 reads YFSETQ. V lost 3 bases and J lost 0, with 16 bases in between. The CDR3 is 16 amino acids. The CDR3 DNA is TGCGCCAGCAGCTCCGGAGGGGATACAAACTCCTACGAGCAGTACTTC. Its translation is CASSSGGDTNSYEQYF.

The V and J genes are TRBV29-1 and TRBJ2-1; 7 positions match TRBD2. This CDR3 region has 14 residues. The germline V gene has CDR1 SQVTM and CDR2 ANQGSEA. The CDR3 reads CSGSRGSSYNEQFF. The DNA of the CDR3 is TGCAGTGGGTCGCGGGGGAGCTCCTACAATGAGCAGTTCTTC.

This clone has only a few counts. The J gene is TRBJ2-1, the V gene TRBV28; 8 bases map to TRBD1. This CDR3 region has 14 residues. With 5 bases clipped from V and 3 bases from J, the junction kept 3 bases outside the gene matches. Germline assignment: CDR1 MDHEN and CDR2 SYDVKM. As DNA, the CDR3 is TGTGCCAGCAGTCAAGACAGGGGCTACAATGAGCAGTTCTTC. It codes for CASSQDRGYNEQFF.

V is TRBV5-5 and J is TRBJ2-1; D perhaps matches TRBD2 (5 bases). This CDR3 has 14 residues. V lost 9 bases to trimming and J lost 4 bases, with 17 bases between them. Looked up from germline, CDR1 is SGHKS and CDR2 is YYEKEE (reference sequence). The CDR3, as DNA: TGTGCCACGATGGTCGCCTCGGGGTACAATGAGCAGTTCTTC. This encodes CATMVASGYNEQFF.

This clone was seen once. CDR3 residues: CASSPGLAGTNTGELFF. CDR3 DNA sequence: TGTGCCAGCTCACCGGGACTAGCGGGAACGAACACCGGGGAGCTGTTTTTT. The J gene is TRBJ2-2, the V gene TRBV18, with 13 bases matching TRBD2. Trimming removed 3 bases from V and 0 bases from J; junction bases left unmatched: 1. Per the germline V gene, CDR1 is KGHSH and CDR2 is LQKENI. This CDR3 has 17 residues.

This clone was seen at least ten times. This chain connects TRBV7-9 to TRBJ2-1; D not certain. V was clipped by 1 base and J by 8 bases, with 3 bases between them. Germline V gene lookup returns CDR1 SEHNR and CDR2 FQNEAQ (reference sequence). CDR3 length equals 11 residues. The CDR3 region is CASSLGDEQFF. CDR3 nucleotides: TGTGCCAGCAGCTTAGGAGATGAGCAGTTCTTC.

The chain couples TRBV5-6 to TRBJ2-3; TRBD1 agrees at 10 bases. CDR1 and CDR2 (germline): SGHDT, YYEEEE. J was trimmed by 4 bases and V by 4 bases; bases with no gene match: 6. This CDR3 comprises 15 residues. CDR3 residues: CASSKGTGEPDTQYF. In nucleotides, the CDR3 is TGTGCCAGCAGCAAAGGGACAGGGGAGCCAGATACGCAGTATTTT.

The chain employs TRBV7-9 and TRBJ2-5; 12 nucleotides match TRBD1. This CDR3 has 14 amino acids. The V segment lost 6 bases and the J segment 4 bases; nucleotides outside the gene matches: 3. CDR1 is SEHNR and CDR2 is FQNEAQ in the germline V gene (reference sequence). The CDR3, as DNA: TGTGCCAGCAGAAGGGACAGGGGGCGAGAGACCCAGTACTTC. This encodes CASRRDRGRETQYF. The entire variable domain, with the rest obtained from reference TRBV7-9 and TRBJ2-5, is as follows: DTGVSQNPRHKITKRGQNVTFRCDPISEHNRLYWYRQTLGQGPEFLTYFQNEAQLEKSRLLSDRFSAERPKGSFSTLEIQRTEQGDSAMYLCASRRDRGRETQYFGPGTRLLVL.

The J gene is TRBJ1-2, the V gene TRBV27; D is possibly TRBD1 (5 bases). Germline CDR1 is MNHEY and CDR2 is SMNVEV (reference sequence). V dropped 0 bases and J dropped 2 bases, with 7 bases sitting between them. The CDR3 runs to 14 residues. The CDR3 region has the DNA TGTGCCAGCAGTTTATCGGAGGGGAACTATGGCTACACCTTC. Translated: CASSLSEGNYGYTF.

The chain carries TRBV7-9 and TRBJ2-2; maybe TRBD1 (6 bases). Germline lookup yields CDR1 SEHNR and CDR2 FQNEAQ (reference sequence). Trimming removed 5 bases at V and 8 bases at J, with 12 bases between. The CDR3 has 13 residues. CDR3 nucleotide sequence: TGTGCCAGCAGCCCACAGGGTGCTGGGGAGCTGTTTTTT. Its translation is CASSPQGAGELFF.

The CDR3 loop reads CASSLDTYNEQFF. The CDR3 nucleotides are TGTGCCAGCAGCTTGGACACATACAATGAGCAGTTCTTC. The genes are TRBV5-5 and TRBJ2-1; no definite D call. The CDR3 is 13 residues long. Per germline, CDR1 SGHKS and CDR2 YYEKEE (reference sequence). V lost 0 bases, J lost 4 bases, and 5 bases lay in between.

In its sample, this clone was seen a few times. This chain uses TRBV28 with TRBJ2-4; TRBD2 agrees at 12 bases. J lost 0 bases, V lost 6 bases, and 9 bases had no gene match. This CDR3 contains 18 residues. Germline V CDR1 and CDR2: MDHEN, SYDVKM. The DNA for the CDR3 is TGTGCCAGCAGCCGGTGGACTAGCGGGATTAAAGCCAAAAACATTCAGTACTTC. It specifies CASSRWTSGIKAKNIQYF.

This clone was observed a few times. The gene calls are TRBV6-6 and TRBJ2-7; a possible D gene is TRBD1 (5 bases). The V end was cut by 2 bases, the J end by 6 bases, with 5 bases between. This CDR3 is built from 11 residues. Germline V gene lookup returns CDR1 MNHNY and CDR2 SVGAGI (reference sequence). CDR3 amino acids: CASSYDSEQYF. In DNA form, the CDR3 reads TGTGCCAGCAGTTACGACAGCGAGCAGTACTTC.

The chain joins TRBV6-5 to TRBJ2-5, with 8 positions matching TRBD1. This CDR3 has 14 amino acids. V was clipped by 0 bases and J by 5 bases; unmatched bases: 2. Germline CDR1 MNHEY, CDR2 SVGAGI. The DNA for the CDR3 is TGTGCCAGCAGTTACTCGACAGGGGCGGAGACCCAGTACTTC. Translated, it gives CASSYSTGAETQYF.

This chain joins TRBV4-1 and TRBJ1-2, with 8 bases fitting TRBD1. This CDR3 spans 16 amino acids. The V gene's germline CDR1 is MGHRA and CDR2 YSYEKL. The V segment lost 4 bases and the J segment 1 base; nucleotides outside the gene matches: 8. CDR3 sequence reads: CASSRGQGAFNYGYTF. The CDR3 DNA follows: TGCGCCAGCAGCCGAGGGCAGGGGGCTTTTAACTATGGCTACACCTTC.

The gene calls are TRBV25-1 and TRBJ2-2; TRBD1 is a possible D gene (6 bases). The germline gives CDR1 MGHDK, CDR2 SYGVNS. The ends were cut back, 6 bases at V and 6 bases at J, with 14 bases in the middle. This CDR3 contains 14 residues. In DNA, the CDR3 is TGTGCCAGCAGGAAAACAGGGTCCTCCGGGGAGCTGTTTTTT. Protein sequence: CASRKTGSSGELFF.

This clone appeared a few times. This sequence joins TRBV5-1 and TRBJ2-2; D may be TRBD2 (5 bases). Trimming stripped 4 bases from V and 3 bases from J, with 10 bases between. In germline, CDR1 is SGHRS, CDR2 YFSETQ. The CDR3 is 14 amino acids. CDR3 loop: CASSGPGDTGELFF. The CDR3 DNA sequence: TGCGCCAGCAGCGGTCCCGGGGACACCGGGGAGCTGTTTTTT. Using reference TRBV5-1 and TRBJ2-2 for the parts outside the CDR3, the full variable domain is KAGVTQTPRYLIKTRGQQVTLSCSPISGHRSVSWYQQTPGQGLQFLFEYFSETQRNKGNFPGRFSGRQFSNSRSEMNVSTLELGDSALYLCASSGPGDTGELFFGEGSRLTVL.

The chain joins TRBV28 to TRBJ2-7, with TRBD1 matching 10 bases. V lost 5 bases to trimming and J lost 2 bases; unmatched junction nucleotides: 6. Germline loops: CDR1 MDHEN, CDR2 SYDVKM. The CDR3 contains 15 residues. CDR3: CASSQPGQGAYEQYF. As DNA, the CDR3 is TGTGCCAGCAGTCAACCTGGACAGGGGGCCTACGAGCAGTACTTC.